This entry lists 9 T cell receptor beta chains sequenced from one sample in a study of OX40 agonist ivuxolimab in advanced cancers. The data were produced by immunoSEQ multiplex PCR, yet TCRdb's version contains in-frame clones alone and is incomplete. Of about 30,000 clones listed, more than 75% were seen once; the top ten hold roughly 30%. The specimen was CD4+ or CD8+ T cells sorted from blood, collected in a trial of the OX40 agonist ivuxolimab. All receptors come from an adult with an advanced solid tumor such as melanoma, head and neck, liver or kidney cancer.

The rearrangement uses TRBV27 and TRBJ1-2; D unclear. This CDR3 contains 14 residues. Germline V CDR1 and CDR2: MNHEY, SMNVEV (reference sequence). With 5 bases removed from V and 12 bases from J, the gap between germline ends came to 22 bases. CDR3 region: CASSQNLHPENHTF. For the CDR3, the DNA is TGTGCCAGCAGTCAGAATCTACACCCCGAGAATCACACCTTC.

The CDR3 DNA follows: TGTGCCAGCAGCGTAGGCGGCAGGACTAATGAAAAACTGTTTTTT. It translates to CASSVGGRTNEKLFF. The chain joins TRBV9 to TRBJ1-4; D call uncertain. The germline V gene has CDR1 SGDLS and CDR2 YYNGEE. The CDR3 sequence is 15 residues long. The V end lost 0 bases, the J end lost 2 bases, and 8 bases lay between the germline ends. The variable domain in full, completed from reference TRBV9 and TRBJ1-4, reads DSGVTQTPKHLITATGQRVTLRCSPRSGDLSVYWYQQSLDQGLQFLIQYYNGEERAKGNILERFSAQQFPDLHSELNLSSLELGDSALYFCASSVGGRTNEKLFFGSGTQLSVL.

The V and J genes are TRBV19 and TRBJ1-5, with D unclear. Trimming removed 1 base at V and 1 base at J, with 5 bases between. The length of the CDR3 is 14 residues. Germline V gene lookup returns CDR1 LNHDA and CDR2 SQIVND (reference sequence). Here the CDR3 reads CASSIVNSNQPQHF. CDR3 sequence (DNA): TGTGCCAGTAGTATAGTCAACAGCAATCAGCCCCAGCATTTT. Variable domain in full (rest from reference TRBV19 and TRBJ1-5): DGGITQSPKYLFRKEGQNVTLSCEQNLNHDAMYWYRQDPGQGLRLIYYSQIVNDFQKGDIAEGYSVSREKKESFPLTVTSAQKNPTAFYLCASSIVNSNQPQHFGDGTRLSIL.

The V call is TRBV7-6, the J call TRBJ2-7, with 10 bases matching TRBD2. CDR1 and CDR2 from the germline V gene are SGHVS and FNYEAQ. With 5 bases clipped from V and 0 bases from J, the junction kept 10 bases outside the gene matches. The CDR3 length is 17 residues. The CDR3 is CASSQGLAAPISYEQYF. CDR3 sequence (DNA): TGTGCCAGCAGCCAAGGACTAGCGGCCCCCATCTCCTACGAGCAGTACTTC.

The chain is built from TRBV6-1 and TRBJ1-6; D perhaps matches TRBD1 (5 bases). This CDR3 has 20 residues. The germline V gene encodes CDR1 MNHNS and CDR2 SASEGT. Trimming took off 3 bases at V and 2 bases at J, with 23 bases between the two ends. The CDR3 DNA is TGTGCCAGCAGTGACGCTGGGGCTTGGGCAGGGTCCACCTATAATTCACCCCTCCACTTT. This gives the protein CASSDAGAWAGSTYNSPLHF.

The chain carries TRBV2 and TRBJ2-7, with 7 bases matching TRBD2. V lost 7 bases to trimming and J lost 2 bases; unmatched junction nucleotides: 8. Per the germline V gene, CDR1 is SNHLY and CDR2 is FYNNEI. The CDR3 has 14 residues. In DNA, the CDR3 is TGTGCCAGCACCCAGCGGGGTCCGGCCTACGAGCAGTACTTC. Protein sequence: CASTQRGPAYEQYF.

The chain joins TRBV29-1 to TRBJ2-7, with D uncertain. Germline V lookup: CDR1 SQVTM, CDR2 ANQGSEA. Trimming pared 6 bases from V and 1 base from J, leaving 7 bases between. CDR3 length: 11 residues. The CDR3 loop reads CSVRLSYEQYF. CDR3 in DNA: TGCAGCGTGCGGCTTTCCTACGAGCAGTACTTC.

This rearrangement joins TRBV4-2 to TRBJ2-3, with 8 bases aligning to TRBD2. The V and J ends lost 3 bases and 2 bases, in that order; junction bases with no gene match: 16. Germline CDR1 reads LGHNA; CDR2 reads YNFKEQ. CDR3 length: 19 amino acids. The CDR3 reads CASSQDLSGTSFLTDTQYF. Written as DNA, the CDR3 is TGTGCCAGCAGCCAGGATTTATCCGGGACTAGTTTTCTCACAGATACGCAGTATTTT.

J is TRBJ2-5 and V is TRBV10-3; 7 nucleotides agree with TRBD1. The J call may not be correct, given that the DNA end is closer to TRBJ2-7. Germline loops: CDR1 ENHRY, CDR2 SYGVKD. CDR3 length equals 13 residues. This CDR3 is CAISRGQSYEQYF. The DNA of the CDR3 is TGTGCCATCAGCAGGGGACAGAGCTACGAGCAGTACTTC.